This TCR beta chain originates from a study of long-term antiretroviral therapy in people with HIV. The V gene's germline CDR1 is LNHDA and CDR2 SQIVND (reference sequence). The CDR3 is made up of 12 amino acids. Trimming took off 7 bases at V and 5 bases at J, with 9 bases between the two ends. Regarding the study as a whole: Pre-ART-expanded clones dominated the repertoire at all time points.

The immunoSEQ assay was v3.0, run at survey level. The assay was immunoSEQ multiplex PCR, and TCRdb's table has in-frame clones only and misses some. The data show about 33,000 clones, about 96% seen once. As regards this clone: What it binds is unknown.

This chain uses TRBV19 with TRBJ2-1; D uncertain. This TCR was recovered from a man younger than 45 with HIV. This material consisted of unsorted PBMCs, taken around 6.6 years after starting antiretroviral therapy. CDR3 sequence (DNA): TGTGCCAGTAAGGCTACCCACAATGAGCAGTTCTTC. Protein product: CASKATHNEQFF.